The rows below give T cell receptor beta chains drawn from one sample of a study of blood T cell repertoires in COVID-19. Using immunoSEQ multiplex PCR, the repertoire was profiled, and TCRdb retains in-frame clones only, with some absent. The table has 300,000 to 350,000 clones, about 90% seen once. The sample was peripheral blood. Receptors originate from a man aged 18 to 29 with active or convalescent COVID-19. Both conserved end residues are part of each CDR3. The order of the fields is D gene, V gene, J gene, clone size, CDR3 protein, CDR3 DNA. The D gene is left open where the match is weak. Rows give clone size only sometimes, using once, few, many, or a class for an expanded clone.

D gene: NA
V gene: TRBV19
J gene: TRBJ1-3
clone size: NA
CDR3 protein: CASSNSFSGNTIYF
CDR3 DNA: TGTGCCAGTAGTAACAGTTTCTCTGGAAACACCATATATTTT

D gene: TRBD2
V gene: TRBV13
J gene: TRBJ2-7
clone size: NA
CDR3 protein: CASSSSGSGSEQYF
CDR3 DNA: TGTGCCAGCAGCTCTAGCGGGAGTGGAAGCGAGCAGTACTTC

D gene: NA
V gene: TRBV5-8
J gene: TRBJ2-2
clone size: once
CDR3 protein: CASSLEGGRNTGELFF
CDR3 DNA: TGTGCCAGCAGCTTGGAGGGGGGGCGGAACACCGGGGAGCTGTTTTTT

D gene: NA
V gene: TRBV5-8
J gene: TRBJ2-7
clone size: NA
CDR3 protein: CASSWDTHSYEQYF
CDR3 DNA: TGTGCCAGCAGTTGGGACACCCACTCCTACGAGCAGTACTTC

D gene: TRBD1
V gene: TRBV6-6
J gene: TRBJ2-7
clone size: NA
CDR3 protein: CASSTRAGTGFIEQYF
CDR3 DNA: TGTGCCAGCTCCACCCGGGCCGGGACAGGGTTTATTGAGCAGTACTTC

D gene: TRBD2
V gene: TRBV2
J gene: TRBJ2-2
clone size: NA
CDR3 protein: CASSDGRQEKNTGELFF
CDR3 DNA: TGTGCCAGCAGTGACGGGAGGCAAGAAAAGAACACCGGGGAGCTGTTTTTT

D gene: TRBD1
V gene: TRBV4-1
J gene: TRBJ2-7
clone size: NA
CDR3 protein: CASSQEAGQGSYEQYF
CDR3 DNA: TGCGCCAGCAGCCAAGAAGCGGGACAGGGTAGCTACGAGCAGTACTTC

D gene: NA
V gene: TRBV2
J gene: TRBJ1-1
clone size: NA
CDR3 protein: CASSRRFLDTEAFF
CDR3 DNA: TGTGCCAGCAGTCGGCGGTTTTTGGACACTGAAGCTTTCTTT

D gene: TRBD1
V gene: TRBV28
J gene: TRBJ2-5
clone size: NA
CDR3 protein: CASSLSGTGEETQYF
CDR3 DNA: TGTGCCAGCAGTTTATCCGGGACAGGGGAGGAGACCCAGTACTTC

D gene: TRBD2
V gene: TRBV19
J gene: TRBJ2-7
clone size: NA
CDR3 protein: CASSIPRQERTSGISSYEQYF
CDR3 DNA: TGTGCCAGTAGTATCCCGAGACAGGAGAGGACTAGCGGGATTAGCTCCTACGAGCAGTACTTC

D gene: NA
V gene: TRBV27
J gene: TRBJ2-7
clone size: few
CDR3 protein: CASSLSLRGYEQYF
CDR3 DNA: NA

D gene: NA
V gene: TRBV13
J gene: TRBJ2-2
clone size: few
CDR3 protein: CASSLRSPQGYVGELFF
CDR3 DNA: TGTGCCAGCAGCTTACGTAGCCCCCAGGGGTATGTCGGGGAGCTGTTTTTT

D gene: TRBD2
V gene: TRBV5-1
J gene: TRBJ2-2
clone size: NA
CDR3 protein: CASSFIASGTGELFF
CDR3 DNA: TGCGCCAGCAGCTTTATTGCTAGCGGCACCGGGGAGCTGTTTTTT

D gene: NA
V gene: TRBV5-1
J gene: TRBJ2-2
clone size: NA
CDR3 protein: CASSLWGLGQRNTGELFF
CDR3 DNA: TGCGCCAGCAGCTTGTGGGGTCTCGGACAGAGGAACACCGGGGAGCTGTTTTTT

D gene: TRBD1
V gene: TRBV27
J gene: TRBJ2-3
clone size: NA
CDR3 protein: CASRTGSGTDTQYF
CDR3 DNA: TGTGCCAGCCGGACAGGGAGCGGCACAGATACGCAGTATTTT